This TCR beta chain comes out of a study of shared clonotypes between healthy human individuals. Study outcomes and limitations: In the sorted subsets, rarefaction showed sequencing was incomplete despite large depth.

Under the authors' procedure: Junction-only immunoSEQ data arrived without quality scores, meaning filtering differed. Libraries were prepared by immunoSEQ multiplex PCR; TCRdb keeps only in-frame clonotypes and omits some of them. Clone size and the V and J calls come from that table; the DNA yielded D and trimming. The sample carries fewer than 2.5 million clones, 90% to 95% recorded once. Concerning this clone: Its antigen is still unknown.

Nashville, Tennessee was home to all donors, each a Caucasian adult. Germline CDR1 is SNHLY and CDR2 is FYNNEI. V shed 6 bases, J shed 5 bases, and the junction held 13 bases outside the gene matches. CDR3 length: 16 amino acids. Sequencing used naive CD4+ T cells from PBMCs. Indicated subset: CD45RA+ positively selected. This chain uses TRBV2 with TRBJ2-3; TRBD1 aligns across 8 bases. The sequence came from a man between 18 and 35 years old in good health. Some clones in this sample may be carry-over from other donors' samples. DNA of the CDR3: TGTGCCAGCAGGGTCCGCCGGGCAGGGGGCTTAGATACGCAGTATTTT. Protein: CASRVRRAGGLDTQYF.